The rows below give T cell receptor beta chains drawn from one sample of a study of T cell responses to AZD1222 COVID-19 vaccine. Clones were sequenced by immunoSEQ multiplex PCR, and TCRdb holds only the in-frame ones, with some missing. The sample gives about 160,000 clones, about nine tenths of which show up once; roughly 1.6% is in the top ten. This specimen was peripheral blood, taken on day 0 of AZD1222 vaccination. These receptors came from an adult in good health. Each CDR3 is given with its conserved first and last residue. A D gene is named only where the DNA matches it firmly. Size is stated for part of the rows, as once, few or many counts, or as a class when the clone is expanded.

J,D,V,size,length,CDR3,DNA
TRBJ1-1,TRBD1,TRBV7-2,NA,17,CASSSQPWGTGNTEAFF,TGTGCCAGCAGCTCCCAACCTTGGGGGACAGGAAACACTGAAGCTTTCTTT
TRBJ1-2,NA,TRBV7-9,NA,14,CASRGTSLNYGYTF,TGTGCCAGCAGGGGCACCAGCCTTAACTATGGCTACACCTTC
TRBJ2-5,NA,TRBV27,NA,15,CASRAPGQGREGQYF,TGTGCCAGCAGAGCACCGGGACAAGGAAGAGAAGGCCAGTACTTC
TRBJ2-6,NA,TRBV7-9,NA,17,CASSSGAGSSGANVLTF,TGTGCCAGCAGCTCCGGGGCAGGGTCCTCTGGGGCCAACGTCCTGACTTTC
TRBJ1-1,NA,TRBV5-1,NA,12,CASSLRGTEAFF,TGCGCCAGCAGCTTAAGGGGCACTGAAGCTTTCTTT
TRBJ1-4,TRBD1,TRBV18,NA,15,CASSPPGQGNEKLFF,TGTGCCAGCTCACCGCCGGGACAGGGTAATGAAAAACTGTTTTTT
TRBJ1-6,NA,TRBV9,NA,16,CASSVAGGADNSPLHF,TGTGCCAGCAGCGTAGCCGGGGGGGCCGATAATTCACCCCTCCACTTT
TRBJ1-2,TRBD1,TRBV7-8,NA,14,CASSLGTGFYGYTF,TGTGCCAGCAGCTTAGGGACAGGGTTTTATGGCTACACCTTC
TRBJ1-2,TRBD1,TRBV5-1,NA,12,CASSSGQYGYTF,TGCGCCAGCAGCTCGGGACAGTATGGCTACACCTTC
TRBJ2-7,TRBD1,TRBV5-4,NA,14,CASSLTGESYEQYF,TGTGCCAGCAGCTTGACAGGGGAGTCCTACGAGCAGTACTTC
TRBJ1-1,NA,TRBV14,NA,13,CASSPTGNTEAFF,TGTGCCAGCAGCCCAACAGGGAACACTGAAGCTTTCTTT
TRBJ1-5,NA,TRBV12-3/TRBV12-4,once,12,CASRGSNQPQHF,TGTGCCAGCAGGGGATCCAATCAGCCCCAGCATTTT
TRBJ1-5,NA,TRBV6-9,NA,13,CASSSRSNQPQHF,TGTGCCAGCAGTTCCCGGAGTAATCAGCCCCAGCATTTT
TRBJ2-1,NA,TRBV12-5,NA,14,CASGPGGSYNEQFF,TGTGCTAGTGGACCAGGGGGGTCCTACAATGAGCAGTTCTTC
TRBJ1-2,TRBD1,TRBV6-2/TRBV6-3,NA,12,CASSKDRAGYTF,TGTGCCAGCAGCAAGGACAGGGCTGGCTACACCTTC
TRBJ2-7,NA,TRBV6-2/TRBV6-3,NA,13,CASSYSGQLEQYF,TGTGCCAGCAGTTACTCGGGACAACTCGAGCAGTACTTC
TRBJ1-6,NA,TRBV4-1,NA,15,CASSQADSYNSPLHF,TGCGCCAGCAGCCAAGCGGACAGTTATAATTCACCCCTCCACTTT
TRBJ1-1,NA,TRBV7-8,NA,16,CASSPTKSRMNTEAFF,TGTGCCAGCAGCCCCACAAAGTCGAGGATGAACACTGAAGCTTTCTTT
TRBJ1-2,TRBD1,TRBV3-1/TRBV3-2,NA,14,CASSSRGRNYGYTF,TGTGCCAGCAGCTCCAGGGGGAGAAACTATGGCTACACCTTC
TRBJ1-2,NA,TRBV4-1,once,15,CASSQYVGVTYGYTF,TGCGCCAGCAGCCAATATGTAGGGGTAACCTATGGCTACACCTTC